The present entry profiles one T cell receptor beta chain with its context. The sample comes from a study of blood T cell repertoires in COVID-19. Participants came from some 23 US areas, aged roughly 18 to 95 years. TCRdb's table, derived via immunoSEQ multiplex PCR, lists solely in-frame clones and lacks some. The repertoire holds about 400,000 clones, with roughly nine tenths as singletons. Trimming took 1 base from V and 6 from J; bases not matched to a gene: 24. CDR3 size: 21 residues. Per the germline V gene, CDR1 is LGHNT and CDR2 is FRNRAP. The sequence derives from a young woman who had recovered from COVID-19. V gene TRBV12-5 combines with J gene TRBJ2-7; 10 bases map to TRBD1. Sequencing was carried out using PBMCs or T cells enriched from blood (not recorded which). CDR3: CASGLGRDLPPAGTGEGEQYF. CDR3 coding DNA: TGTGCTAGTGGTTTGGGGAGGGACCTCCCGCCTGCCGGGACAGGGGAGGGCGAGCAGTACTTC.